Listed below are T cell receptor beta chains from one sample, sequenced in a study of T-cell memory formation after mild COVID-19. TCRdb re-called the 5' RACE reads with MiXCR, one entry per CDR3 protein. In the table there are 450,000 to 650,000 distinct CDR3 sequences, about 20% of which are singletons. Input material: PBMCs or a T cell subset sorted from them (not recorded which). Source of these receptors: an adult woman who had mild COVID-19 (a few samples of this study predate the infection). Cell type and time point are not known. Both conserved end residues are trimmed from each CDR3. The order of the fields is J gene, clone size, V gene, CDR3 protein. Clone size is stated in some rows and not others, as once, few, many or a class when expanded.

J gene: TRBJ2-7; clone size: -; V gene: TRBV7-2; CDR3 protein: ASSLTVQGSYEQY
J gene: TRBJ1-6; clone size: -; V gene: TRBV7-9; CDR3 protein: ASSSTGGEDHSYNSPLH
J gene: TRBJ2-2; clone size: few; V gene: TRBV3-1; CDR3 protein: ASSQGVNTGELFF
J gene: TRBJ1-2; clone size: -; V gene: TRBV19; CDR3 protein: ASIPGGNYGYT
J gene: TRBJ1-1; clone size: few; V gene: TRBV20-1; CDR3 protein: SASGGPNTEAF
J gene: TRBJ2-2; clone size: -; V gene: TRBV5-5; CDR3 protein: ASSFFVHSNTGELF
J gene: TRBJ1-5; clone size: few; V gene: TRBV7-9; CDR3 protein: ASSLVSGDGNQPQH
J gene: TRBJ2-5; clone size: -; V gene: TRBV18; CDR3 protein: ASSPGLAGGKAETQY
J gene: TRBJ1-2; clone size: -; V gene: TRBV29-1; CDR3 protein: SVEVGYGYT
J gene: TRBJ2-7; clone size: many; V gene: TRBV12-3/TRBV12-4; CDR3 protein: ASRPTGLNSYEQY
J gene: TRBJ1-2; clone size: -; V gene: TRBV27; CDR3 protein: ASCRQGFGDGYT
J gene: TRBJ1-6; clone size: -; V gene: TRBV10-3; CDR3 protein: AISESGFRGPLH
J gene: TRBJ2-1; clone size: few; V gene: TRBV7-2; CDR3 protein: ASRLWTSGRADNEQF
J gene: TRBJ2-1; clone size: few; V gene: TRBV9; CDR3 protein: ASSVHAEGATGSYNEQF
J gene: TRBJ1-5; clone size: few; V gene: TRBV19; CDR3 protein: ASSTHRDRHQPQH
J gene: TRBJ2-1; clone size: few; V gene: TRBV20-1; CDR3 protein: SARPRVNSYNEQF
J gene: TRBJ1-1; clone size: -; V gene: TRBV20-1; CDR3 protein: SARVGAANTEAF
J gene: TRBJ2-3; clone size: -; V gene: TRBV6-2/TRBV6-3; CDR3 protein: ASSYSRGDTQY
J gene: TRBJ1-1; clone size: -; V gene: TRBV4-1; CDR3 protein: ASSQEARGRDGGAF
J gene: TRBJ1-4; clone size: -; V gene: TRBV11-2; CDR3 protein: ASSNLGDEELF
J gene: TRBJ1-2; clone size: -; V gene: TRBV30; CDR3 protein: ASTGQGGRGYT
J gene: TRBJ1-5; clone size: -; V gene: TRBV25-1; CDR3 protein: ASSGGVGEPQH
J gene: TRBJ1-3; clone size: many; V gene: TRBV11-2; CDR3 protein: ASSLSYGSGSGNTIY
J gene: TRBJ2-7; clone size: few; V gene: TRBV27; CDR3 protein: ASRRQY
J gene: TRBJ2-7; clone size: -; V gene: TRBV3-1; CDR3 protein: ASSQSAGGYEQY
J gene: TRBJ2-1; clone size: -; V gene: TRBV10-3; CDR3 protein: AISVGGQATYNEQF
J gene: TRBJ2-1; clone size: few; V gene: TRBV24-1; CDR3 protein: ATSDSTRLAGGQF
J gene: TRBJ2-1; clone size: -; V gene: TRBV27; CDR3 protein: ASSLAPERNEQF